This T cell receptor (beta chain) was recovered during a study of T cells in Graves' hyperthyroidism and ophthalmopathy. Ten or more counts support this clonotype. Template material for amplifying TCR beta CDR3 regions consisted of RNA transcripts. The study used the HTBI primer set for a first-round RT-PCR of the TCR CDR3. From the multiplex PCR reads, TCRdb called clonotypes with MiXCR, one entry per CDR3 protein. The sample consists of approximately 430,000 distinct CDR3 sequences, around a sixth of them appearing once. Trimming removed 0 bases from V and 10 bases from J, with 12 bases in between. Germline values: CDR1 LGHDT, CDR2 YNNKEL (reference sequence). The CDR3 contains 13 residues.

This TCR derives from a woman aged 18-29 years with Graves' hyperthyroidism. The sequenced material came from blood. The rearrangement links TRBV3-1 to TRBJ1-1; D not resolved. CDR3 bases: TGTGCCAGCAGCCAAGATCGGGCCTCCCCAGCTTTCTTT. Amino acid sequence: CASSQDRASPAFF. The whole variable domain, remainder taken from reference TRBV3-1 and TRBJ1-1, is DTAVSQTPKYLVTQMGNDKSIKCEQNLGHDTMYWYKQDSKKFLKIMFSYNNKELIINETVPNRFSPKSPDKAHLNLHINSLELGDSAVYFCASSQDRASPAFFGQGTRLTVV.